The rows below give T cell receptor beta chains drawn from one sample of a study of vaccination and CD4 T cells after COVID-19. TCRdb independently ran MiXCR on the PCR reads; one entry per CDR3 protein. The repertoire holds about 17,000 distinct CDR3 sequences, with 25% to 35% as singletons. Antigen specificity for these receptors is unknown. The sequencing sample was made of cultured CD4+ T cells from blood. These receptors came from a human donor with COVID-19. The conserved cysteine and the conserved F or W are not part of the CDR3 here. Fields, in order: CDR3 protein, V gene, J gene, D gene. The D gene is left open where the match is weak.

CDR3aa: ASKDGGAGTEAF
v_gene: TRBV6-2/TRBV6-3
j_gene: TRBJ1-1
d_gene: NA

CDR3aa: ASSLAATPQETQY
v_gene: TRBV5-4
j_gene: TRBJ2-5
d_gene: NA

CDR3aa: ASSLTPGNYGYT
v_gene: TRBV5-8
j_gene: TRBJ1-2
d_gene: NA

CDR3aa: ASSVGPGGNSPLH
v_gene: TRBV9
j_gene: TRBJ1-6
d_gene: NA

CDR3aa: SAREWTGRFNEQF
v_gene: TRBV20-1
j_gene: TRBJ2-1
d_gene: TRBD1

CDR3aa: ASNRGRGNYTEAF
v_gene: TRBV12-3/TRBV12-4
j_gene: TRBJ1-1
d_gene: NA

CDR3aa: ASSLSVTGYEQY
v_gene: TRBV5-1
j_gene: TRBJ2-7
d_gene: TRBD1

CDR3aa: ASSMGWGRGNHSTDTQY
v_gene: TRBV19
j_gene: TRBJ2-3
d_gene: NA

CDR3aa: ASSNRYGYGYT
v_gene: TRBV6-1
j_gene: TRBJ1-2
d_gene: NA

CDR3aa: ASSQDPGVLQETQY
v_gene: TRBV14
j_gene: TRBJ2-5
d_gene: NA

CDR3aa: ASSLATGEWDGYT
v_gene: TRBV5-5
j_gene: TRBJ1-2
d_gene: NA

CDR3aa: ASSFPGGGREKLF
v_gene: TRBV28
j_gene: TRBJ1-4
d_gene: NA

CDR3aa: ASSLAAVSGNTIY
v_gene: TRBV7-2
j_gene: TRBJ1-3
d_gene: NA

CDR3aa: ASSEGLAGGPRSEQF
v_gene: TRBV6-1
j_gene: TRBJ2-1
d_gene: TRBD2

CDR3aa: ASSLQFPIQF
v_gene: TRBV28
j_gene: TRBJ2-1
d_gene: NA

CDR3aa: ASSESRTSYGYT
v_gene: TRBV6-1
j_gene: TRBJ1-2
d_gene: NA

CDR3aa: ASSGIAGAPNNEQF
v_gene: TRBV7-8
j_gene: TRBJ2-1
d_gene: TRBD2

CDR3aa: ASSFGTGTQY
v_gene: TRBV6-2/TRBV6-3
j_gene: TRBJ2-5
d_gene: NA

CDR3aa: ASSLAEGGTHEQY
v_gene: TRBV5-1
j_gene: TRBJ2-7
d_gene: NA

CDR3aa: ASSWRGLLRSSTEAF
v_gene: TRBV6-5
j_gene: TRBJ1-1
d_gene: NA

CDR3aa: ASNDLGRGTGELF
v_gene: TRBV6-1
j_gene: TRBJ2-2
d_gene: NA

CDR3aa: SARGQGASNTEAF
v_gene: TRBV20-1
j_gene: TRBJ1-1
d_gene: TRBD1

CDR3aa: SARSGTANTEAF
v_gene: TRBV20-1
j_gene: TRBJ1-1
d_gene: TRBD1

CDR3aa: ASSLRGSGTGELF
v_gene: TRBV7-2
j_gene: TRBJ2-2
d_gene: NA

CDR3aa: ASSTGTSRREQY
v_gene: TRBV6-1
j_gene: TRBJ2-7
d_gene: TRBD2

CDR3aa: ATSAGHEVSYEQY
v_gene: TRBV6-1
j_gene: TRBJ2-7
d_gene: NA

CDR3aa: ATSDLAGTAF
v_gene: TRBV24-1
j_gene: TRBJ1-1
d_gene: NA

CDR3aa: ASSLQVDQPQH
v_gene: TRBV9
j_gene: TRBJ1-5
d_gene: NA

CDR3aa: ASSPQETQPQH
v_gene: TRBV12-3/TRBV12-4
j_gene: TRBJ1-5
d_gene: NA

CDR3aa: AINADGSTDTQY
v_gene: TRBV10-3
j_gene: TRBJ2-3
d_gene: NA

CDR3aa: ASSKAPGQLSGNTIY
v_gene: TRBV6-1
j_gene: TRBJ1-3
d_gene: TRBD1

CDR3aa: ASSQEAGSGSYNSPLH
v_gene: TRBV4-3
j_gene: TRBJ1-6
d_gene: NA

CDR3aa: ASSLDQGPGNTIY
v_gene: TRBV7-7
j_gene: TRBJ1-3
d_gene: NA

CDR3aa: ASSTTGEAF
v_gene: TRBV6-1
j_gene: TRBJ1-1
d_gene: NA

CDR3aa: ASSLVGTVGSYEQY
v_gene: TRBV27
j_gene: TRBJ2-7
d_gene: TRBD1

CDR3aa: ASRIIGASSYNEQF
v_gene: TRBV6-1
j_gene: TRBJ2-1
d_gene: NA

CDR3aa: ASSFEGRGEAF
v_gene: TRBV27
j_gene: TRBJ1-1
d_gene: NA

CDR3aa: ASTGAGTGELF
v_gene: TRBV7-2
j_gene: TRBJ2-2
d_gene: NA

CDR3aa: ASSLTGQRIYNEQF
v_gene: TRBV11-2
j_gene: TRBJ2-1
d_gene: TRBD1

CDR3aa: ASSSRSGLVNEQF
v_gene: TRBV9
j_gene: TRBJ2-1
d_gene: NA

CDR3aa: ASSPRDTSSYNEQF
v_gene: TRBV7-8
j_gene: TRBJ2-1
d_gene: NA

CDR3aa: ASSLAYTGELF
v_gene: TRBV12-3/TRBV12-4
j_gene: TRBJ2-2
d_gene: NA

CDR3aa: ASSGSVYEQY
v_gene: TRBV2
j_gene: TRBJ2-7
d_gene: NA

CDR3aa: SVDTGGNTEAF
v_gene: TRBV29-1
j_gene: TRBJ1-1
d_gene: NA

CDR3aa: SATSHLGRTYEQY
v_gene: TRBV20-1
j_gene: TRBJ2-7
d_gene: NA

CDR3aa: ASSTGTVSTDTQY
v_gene: TRBV28
j_gene: TRBJ2-3
d_gene: TRBD1